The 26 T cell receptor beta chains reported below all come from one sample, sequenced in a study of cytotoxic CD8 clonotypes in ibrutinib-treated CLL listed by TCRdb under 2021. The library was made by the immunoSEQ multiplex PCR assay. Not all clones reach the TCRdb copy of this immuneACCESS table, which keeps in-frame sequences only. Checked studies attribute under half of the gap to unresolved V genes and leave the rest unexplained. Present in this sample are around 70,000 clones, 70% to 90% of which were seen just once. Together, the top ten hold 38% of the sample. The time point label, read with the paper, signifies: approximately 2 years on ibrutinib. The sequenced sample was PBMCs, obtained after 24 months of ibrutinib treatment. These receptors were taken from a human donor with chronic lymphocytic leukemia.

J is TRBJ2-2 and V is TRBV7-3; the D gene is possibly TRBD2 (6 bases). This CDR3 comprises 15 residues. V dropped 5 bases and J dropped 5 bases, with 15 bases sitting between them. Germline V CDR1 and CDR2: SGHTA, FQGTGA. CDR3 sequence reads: CASSGVAEGTGELFF. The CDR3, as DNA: TGTGCCAGCAGCGGGGTAGCGGAGGGGACCGGGGAGCTGTTTTTT.

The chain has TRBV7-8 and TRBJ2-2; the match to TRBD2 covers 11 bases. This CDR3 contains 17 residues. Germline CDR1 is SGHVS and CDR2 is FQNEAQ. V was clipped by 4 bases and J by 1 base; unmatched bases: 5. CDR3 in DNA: TGTGCCAGCAGCTACCGACTAGCGGGGATGAACACCGGGGAGCTGTTTTTT. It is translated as CASSYRLAGMNTGELFF.

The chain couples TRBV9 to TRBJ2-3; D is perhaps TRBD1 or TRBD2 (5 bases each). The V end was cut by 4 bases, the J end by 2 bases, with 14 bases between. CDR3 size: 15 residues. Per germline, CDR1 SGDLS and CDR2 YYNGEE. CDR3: CASSTSGLSTDTQYF. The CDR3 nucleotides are TGTGCCAGCAGCACATCGGGGCTGTCCACAGATACGCAGTATTTT.

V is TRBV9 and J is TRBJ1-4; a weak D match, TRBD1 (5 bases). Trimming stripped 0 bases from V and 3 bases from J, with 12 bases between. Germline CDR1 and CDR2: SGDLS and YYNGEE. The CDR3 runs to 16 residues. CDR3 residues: CASSVEVAGPNEKLFF. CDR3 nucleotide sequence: TGTGCCAGCAGCGTAGAGGTGGCAGGGCCTAATGAAAAACTGTTTTTT.

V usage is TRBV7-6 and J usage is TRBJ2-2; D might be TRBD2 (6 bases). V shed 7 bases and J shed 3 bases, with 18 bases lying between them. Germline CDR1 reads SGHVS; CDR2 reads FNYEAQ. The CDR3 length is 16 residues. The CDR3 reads CASKPGLATYTGELFF. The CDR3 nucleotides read TGTGCCAGCAAACCCGGGCTAGCGACATACACCGGGGAGCTGTTTTTT.

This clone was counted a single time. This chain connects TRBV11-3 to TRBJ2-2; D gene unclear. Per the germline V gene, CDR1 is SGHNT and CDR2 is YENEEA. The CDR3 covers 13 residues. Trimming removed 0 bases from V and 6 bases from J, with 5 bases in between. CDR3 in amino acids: CASSLDFSGELFF. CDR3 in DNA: TGTGCCAGCAGCTTAGATTTCTCCGGGGAGCTGTTTTTT.

The CDR3 loop reads CASSTGTGGTGELFF. In DNA, the CDR3 is TGTGCCAGTAGTACCGGGACAGGGGGAACCGGGGAGCTGTTTTTT. The chain recombines TRBV19 with TRBJ2-2, with 11 bases fitting TRBD1. The germline V gene encodes CDR1 LNHDA and CDR2 SQIVND (reference sequence). The CDR3 contains 15 residues. Trimming removed 4 bases from V and 5 bases from J; junction bases left unmatched: 3.

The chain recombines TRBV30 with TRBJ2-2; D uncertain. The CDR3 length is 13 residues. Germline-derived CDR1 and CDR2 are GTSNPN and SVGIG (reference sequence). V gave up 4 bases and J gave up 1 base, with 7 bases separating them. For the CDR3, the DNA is TGTGCCTGGATCCGGATGAACACCGGGGAGCTGTTTTTT. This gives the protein CAWIRMNTGELFF.

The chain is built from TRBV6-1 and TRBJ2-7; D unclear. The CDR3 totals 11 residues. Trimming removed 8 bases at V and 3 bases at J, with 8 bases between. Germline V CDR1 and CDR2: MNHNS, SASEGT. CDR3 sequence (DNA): TGTGCCAGCCGGGTGAACTACGAGCAGTACTTC. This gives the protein CASRVNYEQYF.

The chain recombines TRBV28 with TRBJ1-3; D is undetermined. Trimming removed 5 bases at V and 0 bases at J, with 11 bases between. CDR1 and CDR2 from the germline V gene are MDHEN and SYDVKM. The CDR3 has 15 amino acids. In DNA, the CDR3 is TGTGCCAGCAGTCCCCCCCGCTTCTCTGGAAACACCATATATTTT. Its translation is CASSPPRFSGNTIYF.

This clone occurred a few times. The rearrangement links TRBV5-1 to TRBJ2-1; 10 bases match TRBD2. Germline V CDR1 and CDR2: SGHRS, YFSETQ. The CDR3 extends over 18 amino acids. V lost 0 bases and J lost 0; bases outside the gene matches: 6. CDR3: CASSLVTSGVSSYNEQFF. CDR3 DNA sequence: TGCGCCAGCAGCTTGGTAACTAGCGGGGTGAGCTCCTACAATGAGCAGTTCTTC.

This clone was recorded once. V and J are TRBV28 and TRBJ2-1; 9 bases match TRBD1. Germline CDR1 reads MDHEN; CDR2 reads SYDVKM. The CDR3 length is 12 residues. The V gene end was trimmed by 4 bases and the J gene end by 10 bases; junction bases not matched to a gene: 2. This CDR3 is CASSSDRGEQFF. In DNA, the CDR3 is TGTGCCAGCAGTTCCGACAGGGGGGAGCAGTTCTTC.

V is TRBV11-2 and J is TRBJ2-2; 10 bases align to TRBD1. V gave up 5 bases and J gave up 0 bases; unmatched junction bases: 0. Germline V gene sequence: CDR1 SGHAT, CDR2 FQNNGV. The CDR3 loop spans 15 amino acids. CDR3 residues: CASSGTGANTGELFF. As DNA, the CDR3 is TGTGCCAGCAGCGGGACAGGGGCGAACACCGGGGAGCTGTTTTTT.

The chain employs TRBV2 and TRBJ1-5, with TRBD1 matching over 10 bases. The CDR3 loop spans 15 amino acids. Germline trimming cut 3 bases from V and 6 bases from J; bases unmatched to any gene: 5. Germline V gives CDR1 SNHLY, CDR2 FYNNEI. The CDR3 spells CASSETGGAGQPQHF. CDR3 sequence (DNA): TGTGCCAGCAGTGAGACAGGGGGCGCCGGTCAGCCCCAGCATTTT.

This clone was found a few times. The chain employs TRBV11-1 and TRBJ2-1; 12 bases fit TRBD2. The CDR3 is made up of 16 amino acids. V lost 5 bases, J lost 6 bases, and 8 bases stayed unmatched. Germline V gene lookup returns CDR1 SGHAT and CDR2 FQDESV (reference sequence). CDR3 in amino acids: CASSTLAGGPSNEQFF. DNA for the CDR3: TGTGCCAGCAGCACCCTAGCGGGAGGGCCCTCCAATGAGCAGTTCTTC. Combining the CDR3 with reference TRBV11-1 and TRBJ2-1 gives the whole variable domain EAEVAQSPRYKITEKSQAVAFWCDPISGHATLYWYRQILGQGPELLVQFQDESVVDDSQLPKDRFSAERLKGVDSTLKIQPAELGDSAMYLCASSTLAGGPSNEQFFGPGTRLTVL.

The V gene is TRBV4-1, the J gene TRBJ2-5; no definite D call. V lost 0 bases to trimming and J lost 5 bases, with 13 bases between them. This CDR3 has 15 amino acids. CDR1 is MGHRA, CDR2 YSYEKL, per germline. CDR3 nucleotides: TGCGCCAGCAGCCAAGAGGAGCAAAGGCGGGAGACCCAGTACTTC. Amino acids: CASSQEEQRRETQYF.

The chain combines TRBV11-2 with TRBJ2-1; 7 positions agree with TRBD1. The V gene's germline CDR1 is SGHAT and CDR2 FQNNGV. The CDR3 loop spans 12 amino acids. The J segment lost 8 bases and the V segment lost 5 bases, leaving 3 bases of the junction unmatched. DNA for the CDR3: TGTGCCAGCAGCCAGACAGGGTATGAGCAGTTCTTC. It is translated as CASSQTGYEQFF.

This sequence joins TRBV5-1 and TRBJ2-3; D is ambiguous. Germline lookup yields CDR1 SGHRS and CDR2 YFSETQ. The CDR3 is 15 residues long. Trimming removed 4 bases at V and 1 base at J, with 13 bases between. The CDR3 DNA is TGCGCCAGCAGCGCGCTTGGGTGGGGCACAGATACGCAGTATTTT. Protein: CASSALGWGTDTQYF.

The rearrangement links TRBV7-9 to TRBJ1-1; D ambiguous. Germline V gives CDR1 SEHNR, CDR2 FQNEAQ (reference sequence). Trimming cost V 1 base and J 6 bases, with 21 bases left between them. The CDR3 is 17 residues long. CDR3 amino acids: CASSLGALKRLGSEAFF. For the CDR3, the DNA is TGTGCCAGCAGCTTAGGCGCCCTAAAACGTCTGGGTTCTGAAGCTTTCTTT.

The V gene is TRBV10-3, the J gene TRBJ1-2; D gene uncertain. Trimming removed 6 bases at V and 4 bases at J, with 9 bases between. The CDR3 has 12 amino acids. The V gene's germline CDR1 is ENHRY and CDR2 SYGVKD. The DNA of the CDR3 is TGTGCCATCAGGACCCTACCCTATGGCTACACCTTC. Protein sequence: CAIRTLPYGYTF.

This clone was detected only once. CDR3 in amino acids: CASSPTGTYNEKLFF. DNA of the CDR3: TGTGCCAGCAGCCCTACCGGGACCTATAATGAAAAACTGTTTTTT. The chain recombines TRBV7-6 with TRBJ1-4; a possible D gene is TRBD1 (5 bases). V lost 5 bases, J lost 4 bases, and 14 bases lay in between. Germline V lookup: CDR1 SGHVS, CDR2 FNYEAQ. This CDR3 contains 15 residues.

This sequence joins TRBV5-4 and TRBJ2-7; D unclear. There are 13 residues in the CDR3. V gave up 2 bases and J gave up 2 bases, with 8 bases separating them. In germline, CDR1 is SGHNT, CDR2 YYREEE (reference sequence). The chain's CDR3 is CASSLGDPYEQYF. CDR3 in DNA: TGTGCCAGCAGCTTAGGCGATCCCTACGAGCAGTACTTC.

CDR3 nucleotide sequence: TGTGCCAGCAGCTCCCGCGGGACAGGGACAACAGATACGCAGTATTTT. This translates into CASSSRGTGTTDTQYF. This chain uses TRBV5-4 with TRBJ2-3, with 9 nucleotides matching TRBD1. The CDR3 loop spans 16 amino acids. The V gene's germline CDR1 is SGHNT and CDR2 YYREEE (reference sequence). J lost 3 bases, V lost 3 bases, and 8 bases had no gene match.

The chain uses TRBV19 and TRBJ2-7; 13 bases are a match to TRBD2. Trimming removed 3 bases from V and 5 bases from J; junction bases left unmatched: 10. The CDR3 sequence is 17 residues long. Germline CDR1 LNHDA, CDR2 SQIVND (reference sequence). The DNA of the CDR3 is TGTGCCAGTAGTATTGGGACTAGCGGGATAGGAAGGGACGAGCAGTACTTC. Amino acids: CASSIGTSGIGRDEQYF.

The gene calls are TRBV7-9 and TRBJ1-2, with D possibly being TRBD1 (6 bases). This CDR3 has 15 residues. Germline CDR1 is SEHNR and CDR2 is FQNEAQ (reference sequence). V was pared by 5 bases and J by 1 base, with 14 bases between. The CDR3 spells CASSVQGVINYGYTF. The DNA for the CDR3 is TGTGCCAGCAGCGTACAGGGAGTCATTAACTATGGCTACACCTTC.

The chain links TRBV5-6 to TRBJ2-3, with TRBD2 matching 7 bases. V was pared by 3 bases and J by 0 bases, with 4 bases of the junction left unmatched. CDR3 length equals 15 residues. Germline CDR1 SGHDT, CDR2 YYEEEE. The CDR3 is CASSSLAESTDTQYF. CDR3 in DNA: TGTGCCAGCAGCTCCCTAGCGGAGAGCACAGATACGCAGTATTTT.